These T cell receptor beta chains were read from a single sample in a study of blood T cell repertoires in COVID-19. Assay: immunoSEQ multiplex PCR; the TCRdb copy retains only in-frame clones and omits some. The data contain hundreds of thousands of clones, over 80% of them singletons. Sequencing input: peripheral blood. These receptors were collected from a woman aged 25 to 39 with COVID-19, enrolled during active disease. Both conserved end residues are part of each CDR3. D genes are given only for firm matches. Clone size is shown for a subset of rows, as once, few, many or a class of expanded clone.

d_call: .; v_call: TRBV5-4; j_call: TRBJ2-7; clone_size: .; cdr3_aa: CASSLTGVGSYEQYF; cdr3_nt: TGTGCCAGCAGCTTAACAGGTGTTGGTTCCTACGAGCAGTACTTC
d_call: TRBD2; v_call: TRBV30; j_call: TRBJ2-3; clone_size: .; cdr3_aa: CAWSYPSGGADTQYF; cdr3_nt: TGTGCCTGGAGTTATCCTAGCGGGGGGGCAGATACGCAGTATTTT
d_call: TRBD1; v_call: TRBV18; j_call: TRBJ2-7; clone_size: few; cdr3_aa: CASSPSQDRNYEQYF; cdr3_nt: TGTGCCAGCTCACCAAGCCAGGACAGGAACTACGAGCAGTACTTC
d_call: .; v_call: TRBV4-3; j_call: TRBJ1-1; clone_size: .; cdr3_aa: CASSQDPEMNTEAFF; cdr3_nt: TGCGCCAGCAGCCAAGATCCGGAGATGAACACTGAAGCTTTCTTT
d_call: .; v_call: TRBV5-1; j_call: TRBJ1-1; clone_size: .; cdr3_aa: CASRLPGQGEAFF; cdr3_nt: TGCGCCAGCAGGCTTCCGGGGCAGGGGGAAGCTTTCTTT
d_call: .; v_call: TRBV5-1; j_call: TRBJ1-1; clone_size: .; cdr3_aa: CASSLEQSTEAFF; cdr3_nt: TGCGCCAGCAGCTTGGAACAATCCACTGAAGCTTTCTTT
d_call: .; v_call: TRBV6-5; j_call: TRBJ1-1; clone_size: .; cdr3_aa: CASRIIGGGNTEAFF; cdr3_nt: TGTGCCAGCAGGATAATTGGAGGTGGGAACACTGAAGCTTTCTTT
d_call: .; v_call: TRBV27; j_call: TRBJ1-5; clone_size: once; cdr3_aa: CASSLFGSFNQPQHF; cdr3_nt: TGTGCCAGCAGTTTGTTCGGGTCTTTCAATCAGCCCCAGCATTTT
d_call: TRBD1; v_call: TRBV5-1; j_call: TRBJ2-2; clone_size: .; cdr3_aa: CASSSPGQGFTGELFF; cdr3_nt: TGCGCCAGCAGCTCACCGGGACAGGGGTTTACCGGGGAGCTGTTTTTT
d_call: .; v_call: TRBV5-1; j_call: TRBJ1-1; clone_size: once; cdr3_aa: CASSPGWGDTEAFF; cdr3_nt: TGCGCCAGCAGCCCGGGTTGGGGAGACACTGAAGCTTTCTTT
d_call: .; v_call: TRBV19; j_call: TRBJ1-1; clone_size: .; cdr3_aa: CASSTGDNTEAFF; cdr3_nt: TGTGCCAGTAGTACCGGGGATAACACTGAAGCTTTCTTT
d_call: .; v_call: TRBV4-3; j_call: TRBJ1-5; clone_size: .; cdr3_aa: CASSQDRDNNQPQHF; cdr3_nt: TGCGCCAGCAGCCAAGACCGGGACAACAATCAGCCCCAGCATTTT
d_call: .; v_call: TRBV7-9; j_call: TRBJ2-2; clone_size: .; cdr3_aa: CASSLGQSETGELFF; cdr3_nt: TGTGCCAGCAGCTTGGGGCAGTCGGAGACCGGGGAGCTGTTTTTT
d_call: TRBD1; v_call: TRBV3-1/TRBV3-2; j_call: TRBJ2-7; clone_size: .; cdr3_aa: CASSPPGQRGIEQYF; cdr3_nt: TGTGCCAGCAGCCCCCCGGGACAGAGGGGAATCGAGCAGTACTTC
d_call: .; v_call: TRBV6-2/TRBV6-3; j_call: TRBJ2-7; clone_size: few; cdr3_aa: CASSYSLLSERAAEQYF; cdr3_nt: TGTGCCAGCAGTTATAGCCTGTTAAGCGAGCGGGCGGCCGAGCAGTACTTC
d_call: .; v_call: TRBV5-4; j_call: TRBJ1-1; clone_size: .; cdr3_aa: CASSLDRVNTEAFF; cdr3_nt: TGTGCCAGCAGCTTGGACAGAGTGAACACTGAAGCTTTCTTT
d_call: TRBD2; v_call: TRBV27; j_call: TRBJ2-2; clone_size: .; cdr3_aa: CASSFTGGTYGTSGGPYTGELFF; cdr3_nt: TGTGCCAGCAGTTTCACAGGGGGCACCTACGGGACTAGCGGGGGGCCCTACACCGGGGAGCTGTTTTTT
d_call: TRBD1; v_call: TRBV7-3; j_call: TRBJ1-1; clone_size: .; cdr3_aa: CASSQTPGGATEAFF; cdr3_nt: TGTGCCAGCAGCCAAACCCCAGGGGGCGCAACTGAAGCTTTCTTT
d_call: .; v_call: TRBV9; j_call: TRBJ2-3; clone_size: .; cdr3_aa: CASSVGGGGTDTQYF; cdr3_nt: TGTGCCAGCAGCGTAGGGGGCGGGGGCACAGATACGCAGTATTTT
d_call: TRBD1; v_call: TRBV19; j_call: TRBJ1-5; clone_size: .; cdr3_aa: CASSSRQGVSNQPQHF; cdr3_nt: TGTGCCAGTAGTAGCCGACAGGGAGTCAGCAATCAGCCCCAGCATTTT
d_call: TRBD2; v_call: TRBV5-6; j_call: TRBJ2-1; clone_size: .; cdr3_aa: CASSLVAGGPYNEQFF; cdr3_nt: TGTGCCAGCAGCTTGGTAGCGGGGGGCCCGTACAATGAGCAGTTCTTC
d_call: TRBD1; v_call: TRBV5-1; j_call: TRBJ2-5; clone_size: .; cdr3_aa: CASSHGQGQETQYF; cdr3_nt: TGCGCCAGCAGCCATGGACAGGGGCAAGAGACCCAGTACTTC